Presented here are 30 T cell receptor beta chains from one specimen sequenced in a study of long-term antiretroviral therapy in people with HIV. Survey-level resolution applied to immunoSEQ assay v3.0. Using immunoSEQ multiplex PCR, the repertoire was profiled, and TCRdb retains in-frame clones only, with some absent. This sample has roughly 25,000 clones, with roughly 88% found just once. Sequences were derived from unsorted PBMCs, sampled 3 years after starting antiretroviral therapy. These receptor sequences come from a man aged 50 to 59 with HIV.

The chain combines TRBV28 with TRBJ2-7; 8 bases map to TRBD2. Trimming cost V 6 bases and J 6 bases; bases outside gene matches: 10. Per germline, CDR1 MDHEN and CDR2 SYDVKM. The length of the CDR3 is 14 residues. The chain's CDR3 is CASRPGGAGVEQYF. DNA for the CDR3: TGTGCCAGCAGACCCGGGGGGGCAGGGGTCGAGCAGTACTTC.

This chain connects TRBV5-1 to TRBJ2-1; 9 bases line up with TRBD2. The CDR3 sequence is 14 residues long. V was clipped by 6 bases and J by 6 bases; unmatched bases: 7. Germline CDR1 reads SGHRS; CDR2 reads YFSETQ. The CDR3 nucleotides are TGCGCCAGCACCGACACTAGCGGGTCCAATGAGCAGTTCTTC. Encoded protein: CASTDTSGSNEQFF.

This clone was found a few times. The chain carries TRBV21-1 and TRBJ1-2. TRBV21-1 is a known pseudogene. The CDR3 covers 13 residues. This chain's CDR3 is CASSTRRNLGYTF. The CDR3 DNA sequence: TGTGCCAGCAGCACCCGTCGTAACCTGGGCTACACCTTC.

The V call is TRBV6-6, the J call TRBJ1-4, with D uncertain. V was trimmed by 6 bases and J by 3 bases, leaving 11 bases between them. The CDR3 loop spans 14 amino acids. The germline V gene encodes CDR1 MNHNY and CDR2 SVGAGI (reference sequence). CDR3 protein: CASREGSANEKLFF. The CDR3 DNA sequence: TGTGCCAGCAGGGAGGGTTCCGCTAATGAAAAACTGTTTTTT.

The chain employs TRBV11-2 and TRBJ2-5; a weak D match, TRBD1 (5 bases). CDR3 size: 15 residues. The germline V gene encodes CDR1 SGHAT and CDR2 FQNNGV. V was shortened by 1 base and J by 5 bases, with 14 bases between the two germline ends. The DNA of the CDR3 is TGTGCCAGCAGCTTAGGGGTCCGCAGGGCCGAGACCCAGTACTTC. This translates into CASSLGVRRAETQYF.

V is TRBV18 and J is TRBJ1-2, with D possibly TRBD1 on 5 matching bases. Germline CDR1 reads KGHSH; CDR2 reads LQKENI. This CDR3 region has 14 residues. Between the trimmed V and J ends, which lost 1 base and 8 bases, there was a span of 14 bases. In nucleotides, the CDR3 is TGTGCCAGCTCACCACAGGGACTGGCAGCCGGCTACACCTTC. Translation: CASSPQGLAAGYTF.

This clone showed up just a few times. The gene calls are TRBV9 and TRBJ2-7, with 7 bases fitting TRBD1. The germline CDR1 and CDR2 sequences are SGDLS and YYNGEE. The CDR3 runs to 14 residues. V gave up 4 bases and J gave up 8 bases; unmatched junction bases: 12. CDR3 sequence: CASSPRPGQTKQYF. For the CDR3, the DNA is TGTGCCAGCAGCCCCCGTCCGGGACAGACCAAGCAGTACTTC.

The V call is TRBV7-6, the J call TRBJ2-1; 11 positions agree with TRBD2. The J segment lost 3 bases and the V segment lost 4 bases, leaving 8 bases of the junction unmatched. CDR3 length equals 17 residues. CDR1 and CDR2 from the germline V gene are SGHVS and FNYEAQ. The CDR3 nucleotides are TGTGCCAGCAGCTCTCCTAGCGGGGGGCCCTTCTACAATGAGCAGTTCTTC. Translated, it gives CASSSPSGGPFYNEQFF.

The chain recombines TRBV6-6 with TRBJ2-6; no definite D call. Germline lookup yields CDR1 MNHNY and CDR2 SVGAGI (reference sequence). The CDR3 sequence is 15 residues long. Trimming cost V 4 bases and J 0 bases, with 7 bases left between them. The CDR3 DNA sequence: TGTGCCAGCAGTTTTGACCTCTCTGGGGCCAACGTCCTGACTTTC. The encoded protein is CASSFDLSGANVLTF.

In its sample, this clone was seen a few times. CDR3 sequence: CANLKLDRGHEQYF. The CDR3 nucleotides are TGTGCCAACCTTAAGCTGGACAGGGGCCACGAGCAGTACTTC. The chain couples TRBV2 to TRBJ2-7; the match to TRBD1 covers 9 bases. CDR1 is SNHLY and CDR2 is FYNNEI in the germline V gene. This CDR3 has 14 residues. Trimming cost V 10 bases and J 5 bases; bases outside gene matches: 12.

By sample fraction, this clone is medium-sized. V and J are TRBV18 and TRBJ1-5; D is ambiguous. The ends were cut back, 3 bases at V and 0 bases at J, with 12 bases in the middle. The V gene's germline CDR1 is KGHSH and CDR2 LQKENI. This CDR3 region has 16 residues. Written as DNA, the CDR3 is TGTGCCAGCTCACCCACAGAGGTGGTTAGCAATCAGCCCCAGCATTTT. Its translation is CASSPTEVVSNQPQHF.

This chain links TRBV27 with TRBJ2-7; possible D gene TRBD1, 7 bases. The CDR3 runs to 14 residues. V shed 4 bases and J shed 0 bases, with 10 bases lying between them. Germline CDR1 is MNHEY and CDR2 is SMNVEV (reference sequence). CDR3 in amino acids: CASSWRGPSYEQYF. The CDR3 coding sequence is TGTGCCAGCAGTTGGAGGGGGCCCTCCTACGAGCAGTACTTC.

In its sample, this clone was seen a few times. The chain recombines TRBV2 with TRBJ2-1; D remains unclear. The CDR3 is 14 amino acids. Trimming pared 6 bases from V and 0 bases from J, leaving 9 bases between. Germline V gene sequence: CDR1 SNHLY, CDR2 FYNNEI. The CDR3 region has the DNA TGTGCCAGCAGGCCACCTTACTCCTACAATGAGCAGTTCTTC. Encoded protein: CASRPPYSYNEQFF.

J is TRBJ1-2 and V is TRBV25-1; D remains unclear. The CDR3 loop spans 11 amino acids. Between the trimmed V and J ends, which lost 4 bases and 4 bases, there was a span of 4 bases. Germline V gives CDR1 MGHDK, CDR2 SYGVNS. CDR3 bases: TGTGCCAGCAGTGGGGGCTATGGCTACACCTTC. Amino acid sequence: CASSGGYGYTF.

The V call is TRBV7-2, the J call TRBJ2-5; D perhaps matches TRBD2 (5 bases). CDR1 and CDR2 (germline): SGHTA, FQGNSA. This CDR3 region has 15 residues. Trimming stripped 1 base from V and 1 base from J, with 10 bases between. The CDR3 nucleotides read TGTGCCAGCAGCTTAGACGAGGGATTCCAAGAGACCCAGTACTTC. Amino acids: CASSLDEGFQETQYF.

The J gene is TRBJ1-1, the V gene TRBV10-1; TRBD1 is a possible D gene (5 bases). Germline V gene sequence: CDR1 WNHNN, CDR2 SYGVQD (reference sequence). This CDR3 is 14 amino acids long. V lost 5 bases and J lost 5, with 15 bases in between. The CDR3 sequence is CASSWDPGMTEAFF. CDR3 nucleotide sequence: TGCGCCAGCAGTTGGGACCCAGGGATGACTGAAGCTTTCTTT.

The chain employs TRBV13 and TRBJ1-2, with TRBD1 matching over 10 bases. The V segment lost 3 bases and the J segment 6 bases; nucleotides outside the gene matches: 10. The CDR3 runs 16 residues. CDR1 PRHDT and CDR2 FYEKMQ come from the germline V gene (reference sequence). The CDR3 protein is CASSFGVTGGLDGYTF. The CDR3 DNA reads TGTGCCAGCAGCTTCGGAGTGACAGGGGGCTTAGATGGCTACACCTTC.

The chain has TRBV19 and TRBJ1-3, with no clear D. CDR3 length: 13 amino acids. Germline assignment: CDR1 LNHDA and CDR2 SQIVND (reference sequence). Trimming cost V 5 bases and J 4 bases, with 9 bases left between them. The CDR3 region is CASSALFGNTIYF. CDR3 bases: TGTGCCAGTAGTGCCCTTTTCGGAAACACCATATATTTT.

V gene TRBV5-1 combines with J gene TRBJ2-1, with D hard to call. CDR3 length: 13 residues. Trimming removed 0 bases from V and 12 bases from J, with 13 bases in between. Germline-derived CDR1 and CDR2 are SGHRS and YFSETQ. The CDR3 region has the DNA TGCGCCAGCAGCTTGGCCGTGGGCGAATGGCAGTTCTTC. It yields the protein CASSLAVGEWQFF.

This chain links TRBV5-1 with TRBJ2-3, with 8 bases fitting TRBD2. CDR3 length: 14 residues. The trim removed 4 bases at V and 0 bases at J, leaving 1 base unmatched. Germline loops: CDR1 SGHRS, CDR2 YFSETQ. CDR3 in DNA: TGCGCCAGCAGCCCTAGCGGGAGCACAGATACGCAGTATTTT. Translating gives CASSPSGSTDTQYF.

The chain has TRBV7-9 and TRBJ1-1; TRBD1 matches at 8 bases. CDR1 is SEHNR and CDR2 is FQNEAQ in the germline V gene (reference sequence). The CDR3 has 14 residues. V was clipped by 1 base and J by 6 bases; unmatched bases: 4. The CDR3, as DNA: TGTGCCAGCAGCTTAGTGCAGGGGGCGCCTGAAGCTTTCTTT. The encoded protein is CASSLVQGAPEAFF.

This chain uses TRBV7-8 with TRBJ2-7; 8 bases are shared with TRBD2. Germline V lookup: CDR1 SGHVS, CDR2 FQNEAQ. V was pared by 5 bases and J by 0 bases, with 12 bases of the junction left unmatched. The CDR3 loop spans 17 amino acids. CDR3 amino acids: CASSAGRMREASYEQYF. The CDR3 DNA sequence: TGTGCCAGCAGCGCCGGCCGGATGCGGGAGGCCTCCTACGAGCAGTACTTC.

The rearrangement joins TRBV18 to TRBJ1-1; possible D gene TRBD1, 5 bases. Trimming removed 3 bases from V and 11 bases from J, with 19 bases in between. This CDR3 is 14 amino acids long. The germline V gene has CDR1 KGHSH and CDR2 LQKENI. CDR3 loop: CASSPQGRVPRAFF. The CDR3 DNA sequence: TGTGCCAGCTCACCCCAGGGCAGGGTTCCGAGGGCTTTCTTT. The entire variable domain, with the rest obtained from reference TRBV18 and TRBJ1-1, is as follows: NAGVMQNPRHLVRRRGQEARLRCSPMKGHSHVYWYRQLPEEGLKFMVYLQKENIIDESGMPKERFSAEFPKEGPSILRIQQVVRGDSAAYFCASSPQGRVPRAFFGQGTRLTVV.

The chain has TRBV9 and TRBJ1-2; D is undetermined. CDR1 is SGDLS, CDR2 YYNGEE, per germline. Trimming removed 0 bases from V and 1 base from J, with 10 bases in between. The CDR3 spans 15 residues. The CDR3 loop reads CASSVGIALNYGYTF. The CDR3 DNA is TGTGCCAGCAGCGTAGGGATCGCTCTTAACTATGGCTACACCTTC.

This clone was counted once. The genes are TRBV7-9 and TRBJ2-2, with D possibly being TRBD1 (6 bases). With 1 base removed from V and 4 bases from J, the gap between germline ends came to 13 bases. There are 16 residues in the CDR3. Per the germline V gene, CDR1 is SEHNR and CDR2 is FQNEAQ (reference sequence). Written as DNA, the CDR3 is TGTGCCAGCAGCTTAGGTCAGGGGCGAAGCACCGGGGAGCTGTTTTTT. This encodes CASSLGQGRSTGELFF.

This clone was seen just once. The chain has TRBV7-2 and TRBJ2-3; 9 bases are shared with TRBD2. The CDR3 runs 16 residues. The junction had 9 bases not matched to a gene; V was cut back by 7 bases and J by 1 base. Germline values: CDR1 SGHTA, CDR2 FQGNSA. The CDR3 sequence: CASTSHSGSGTDTQYF. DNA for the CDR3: TGTGCCAGCACCTCACATAGCGGGAGCGGCACAGATACGCAGTATTTT.

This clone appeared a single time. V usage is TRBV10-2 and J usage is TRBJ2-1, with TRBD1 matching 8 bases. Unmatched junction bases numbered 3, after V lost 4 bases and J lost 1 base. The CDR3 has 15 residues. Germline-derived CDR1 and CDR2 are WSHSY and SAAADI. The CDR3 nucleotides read TGCGCCAGCAGTGCGGACAGGGTGTCCTACAATGAGCAGTTCTTC. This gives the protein CASSADRVSYNEQFF.

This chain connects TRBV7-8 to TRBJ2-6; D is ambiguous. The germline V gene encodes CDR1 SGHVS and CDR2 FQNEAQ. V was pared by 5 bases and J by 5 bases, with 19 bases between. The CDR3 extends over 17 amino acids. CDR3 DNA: TGTGCCAGCAGCATGATCTACCCACAAAGTCGGGCCAACGTCCTGACTTTC. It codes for CASSMIYPQSRANVLTF.

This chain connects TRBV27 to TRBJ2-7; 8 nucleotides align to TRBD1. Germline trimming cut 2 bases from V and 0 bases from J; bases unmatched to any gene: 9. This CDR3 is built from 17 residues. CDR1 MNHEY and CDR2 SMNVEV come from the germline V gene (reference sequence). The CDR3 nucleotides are TGTGCCAGCAGTTTAAACAGGGGGTTGTATTCCTCCTACGAGCAGTACTTC. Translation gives CASSLNRGLYSSYEQYF.

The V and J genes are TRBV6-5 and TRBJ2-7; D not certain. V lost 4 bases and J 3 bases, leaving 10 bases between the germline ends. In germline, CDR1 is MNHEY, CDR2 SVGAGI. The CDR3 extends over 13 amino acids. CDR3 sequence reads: CASSFGSLYEQYF. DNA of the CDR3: TGTGCCAGCAGTTTTGGCTCCCTCTACGAGCAGTACTTC.